Below, one T cell receptor beta chain is given with its context. Its specific antigen is unknown. Base qualities were left out, and no much larger clone turns up one base away. Libraries were prepared through the immunoSEQ multiplex PCR assay. For the multiplex PCR, a mixture combining 60 forward primers for TCR Vbeta segments and 13 reverse primers for TCR Jbeta segments was used. A multiplex PCR assay on genomic DNA amplified the CDR3 region of rearranged TCR beta genes. On the Illumina HiSeq System, the amplified TCR beta libraries were sequenced as 87-base-pair reads. The authors processed their data as follows. A later analysis counted approximately 84 million unique TCR beta chains across the 600 to 850 repertoires, and around 12 million of these chains were shared by at least two donors. Raw reads were error-corrected and collapsed into unique sequences by a nearest-neighbor algorithm in which closely related sequences were merged to remove PCR and sequencing errors. V, D and J gene segments were assigned by aligning CDR3 sequences to IMGT reference sequences. For a sequence to be retained, a match of at least six nucleotides was required to both a V gene segment and a J gene segment. A rearrangement was called productive if the CDR3 had no stop codons and remained in frame with V and J, and every other rearrangement was called non-productive. CDR3 was defined by IMGT convention, running from the second conserved V-encoded cysteine to the conserved J-encoded phenylalanine. In an earlier analysis of 500 to 650 of the donors, sequences lacking an unambiguous match to a single V gene segment were excluded. An earlier analysis of a few hundred of the donors called V segments functional above 56.7% productive rearrangements and segregating when the between-donor standard deviation exceeded 5%. A statistical classification framework was built to diagnose cytomegalovirus status from the catalog of TCR beta chain sequences. In a later analysis, TCR nucleotide sequences were compared against IMGT/GENE-DB human TR gene sequences so that V and J genes could be assigned. The TCRdist pipeline was used in a later analysis to assign CDR3 sequences and most-parsimonious VDJ recombination scenarios. A later analysis defined each TCR beta chain by its CDR3 amino acid sequence plus V-gene family, and excluded reads lacking a unique V-gene family. As a way to deal with suspected cross-contamination and a sequencing artifact, a later analysis dropped under 600 nucleotide sequences that were highly shared and had low generation probability. For each public chain, a later analysis derived a clonal expansion index from normalized ranks of inferred template counts within each repertoire. In a later analysis, generation probabilities were computed using a VDJ recombination model fitted to out-of-frame rearrangements, and the results were checked against IGoR. A later analysis scored TCR-TCR, TCR-HLA and TCR-CMV co-occurrence with hypergeometric tests, applying a repertoire-size bias correction to TCR pairs. To estimate false discovery rates, a later analysis permuted the HLA or CMV assignments 20 times. In a later analysis, co-occurring TCRs were grouped with DBSCAN, and TCRdist sequence similarity was added when clustering was performed within HLA-allele-positive subsets. For co-occurrence clustering, repertoires with fewer than 30,000 or more than 120,000 public chains were excluded, along with roughly 5 repertoires with anomalous nucleotide sharing. Entries here come from immuneACCESS through TCRdb and include only in-frame sequences with V and J called. Some clones fail to appear in such tables; in the studies checked, an unresolved V gene covers under half of the shortfall, and the cause of the remainder is unknown. The V and J calls and the clone size are those of that table, but D and trimming were determined from the DNA. This sample has about 130,000 clones in its table, and 60% to 80% of those were observed once. The top ten hold under 2.5% of the sample.

This entry is derived from a study of cytomegalovirus exposure and HLA in healthy donors (dated by TCRdb to about 2017). Background on the whole study: An earlier analysis of 550 to 700 of the donors reported about 250 Gb of sequence data and roughly 100 million unique TCR beta sequences from 150 million to 200 million T cells. Around 320 gigabases of sequencing data and approximately 80 million unique TCR sequences were included in an early release covering over 600 HLA-typed donors. The genetic ancestry cluster associated with self-reported Caucasian donors included around 76% of the 350 to 500 genotyped donors. The aim of the study was to test whether cataloging public T cell receptors could identify signatures of past pathogen exposure. The T cell repertoires of 670 or so subjects were profiled by immunosequencing and related to cytomegalovirus serostatus. Along with the roughly 670-subject first cohort, a separate validation cohort of around 110 different subjects was used. To predict cytomegalovirus infection status, the study combined high-throughput TCR immunosequencing, statistical association of individual TCRs with disease status, and machine learning. In a later analysis, previously published TCR beta repertoires from 670 or so donors were re-analyzed and high-resolution HLA genotyping was added so that TCR occurrence patterns could be studied. Rather than using new phenotypic data, the later analysis identified candidate immune exposures from TCR beta sequences and from how often those sequences occurred across donors. An earlier analysis of several hundred of the donors used high-throughput TCR beta sequencing to judge whether each TCR beta V gene segment behaved as functional or pseudogenic. Donor age, sex, ethnicity and CMV serostatus were collected together with the repertoire data. In a later genetic analysis, genome-wide SNP genotypes for about 65% of the 666 donors were used, and that subset was treated as a discovery cohort. All discovery cohort repertoires had been generated on a single sequencing platform. HLA typing covered class I and class II loci at four-digit resolution. Typing coverage varied by locus: about 620-640 donors for A, B, C, DRB1 and DQB1; some 520 for DQA1; about 590 for DPA1; approximately 470 for DPB1. Four or five DR-DQ haplotypes were handled as single units for association and clustering because linkage in the cohort was strong. Across some 400 genotyped donors of the cohort, an average of about 240,000 unique TCR beta nucleotide sequences per donor were sequenced, and approximately 17% of those sequences were non-productive. Here is what the overall study found, with its caveats: According to the authors, the approach could potentially be generalized to other disease states and immunological phenotypes. Assigning TCR associations to individual alleles was difficult when HLA alleles, especially DR and DQ, strongly co-occurred. Linkage disequilibrium might explain the correlated functional status among segregating V segments, but an unknown experimental factor could not be ruled out. Broadly in line with IMGT annotations, most TCR beta V segments showed up in productive rearrangements about 90% or about 30% of the time in an earlier analysis of a few hundred of the donors. In a later analysis, 15,000 to 20,000 TCR beta sequences were associated with specific HLA alleles at a false discovery rate of 0.05. A later analysis found that most CMV-associated TCR beta chains appeared HLA-restricted, with HLA associations seemingly driven largely by CMV exposure. Sequencing depth was assumed to be roughly uniform across donors in the presence/absence analyses, though that assumption may not hold. In the study, some 160 TCR beta chains were listed as associated with cytomegalovirus. A later genetic analysis reported fewer N-insertions in productive TCRs among donors in an Asian-associated ancestry cluster than the roughly 700-donor mean. A later analysis found that TCR association rates varied across HLA loci, with DRB1 alleles showing the most associated TCRs and HLA-C alleles the fewest. In vitro tests confirmed that a few of the cytomegalovirus-associated TCR beta chains recognize cytomegalovirus antigens. In a later analysis, HLA-associated TCR beta chains were found to be more clonally expanded and to have lower generation probabilities than equally common non-associated chains. The classifier was reported to diagnose cytomegalovirus status with high specificity and sensitivity in both the original cohort and the validation cohort. Because some donors lacked HLA typing at each locus, the association tests relied only on the typed subset. A later analysis reported that several top co-occurrence clusters appeared linked to parvovirus B19, influenza, CMV and Epstein-Barr virus. Because counts were too low, 15 to 20 rarely observed V segments, including chromosome 9 orphons, were excluded from the earlier analysis of 587 of the donors. Most TCR sequences were observed very rarely across donors, whereas some public TCRs were present in many individuals. V-gene and J-gene trimming of TCR beta chains was associated with a missense DCLRE1C variant in a later genetic analysis, and the association was replicated in an independent cohort. A cluster of highly shared sequence variants was judged likely to be a technical artifact of the sequencing pipeline. A further reported finding was that TCR beta sequences accurately predicted the HLA-A and HLA-B alleles for most subjects in the first cohort. In this cohort, only TCR beta chains were sequenced, and detectable features were limited by the absence of alpha or paired-chain data. The only immune exposure information available for the cohort was CMV serostatus.

The cohort comprised more than 550 healthy bone marrow donors. At the time of sampling, all cohort members were nominally healthy, though unrecorded immune exposures were likely present. The donor was CMV seronegative and was included in the group of 352 seronegative cohort members. Each donor provided a peripheral blood sample, and peripheral blood mononuclear cells were used for TCR beta sequencing. The Qiagen DNeasy Blood Extraction Kit was used to extract genomic DNA from the blood cell samples. This clonotype was obtained from a man aged 25-45 years in good health and CMV-seronegative. The sequenced sample consisted of PBMCs.

CDR3 region: CASSLAKREDSYEQYF. The nucleotide sequence is TGCGCCAGCAGCTTGGCAAAGCGGGAGGACTCCTACGAGCAGTACTTC. The V and J segments used are TRBV5-1 and TRBJ2-7; 9 central nucleotides agree with TRBD2. Including the terminal cysteine and phenylalanine, the CDR3 comprises 16 residues. Only the CDR3 part of the read is kept: 48 bases, read in frame from the first base. Taken from the germline V gene, the CDR1 and CDR2 loops are SGHRS and YFSETQ. The junction shows trimming of 0 bases on V and 0 bases on J, and the gene matches do not reach 4 bases of it.